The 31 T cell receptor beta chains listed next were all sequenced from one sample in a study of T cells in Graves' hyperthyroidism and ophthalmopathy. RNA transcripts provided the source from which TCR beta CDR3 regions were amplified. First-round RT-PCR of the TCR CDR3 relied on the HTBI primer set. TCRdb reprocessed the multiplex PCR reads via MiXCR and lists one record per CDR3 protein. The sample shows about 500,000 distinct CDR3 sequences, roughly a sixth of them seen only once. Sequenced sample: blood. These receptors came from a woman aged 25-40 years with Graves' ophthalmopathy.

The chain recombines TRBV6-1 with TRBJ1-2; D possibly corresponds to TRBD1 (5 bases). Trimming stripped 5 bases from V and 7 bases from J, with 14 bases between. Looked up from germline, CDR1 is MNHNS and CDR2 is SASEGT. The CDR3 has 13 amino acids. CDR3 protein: CASSYKQGGGYTF. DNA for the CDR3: TGTGCCAGCAGTTATAAGCAGGGAGGTGGCTACACCTTC.

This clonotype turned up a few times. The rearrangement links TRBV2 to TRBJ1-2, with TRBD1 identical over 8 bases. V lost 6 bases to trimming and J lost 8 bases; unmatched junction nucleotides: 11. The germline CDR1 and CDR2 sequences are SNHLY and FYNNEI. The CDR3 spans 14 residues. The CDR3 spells CASSVDRAGWGYTF. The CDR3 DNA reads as TGTGCCAGCAGCGTGGACAGGGCGGGTTGGGGCTACACCTTC.

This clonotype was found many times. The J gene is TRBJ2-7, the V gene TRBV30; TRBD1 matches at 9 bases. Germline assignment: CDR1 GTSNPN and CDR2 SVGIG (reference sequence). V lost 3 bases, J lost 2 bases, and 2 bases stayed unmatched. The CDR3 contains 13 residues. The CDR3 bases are TGTGCCTGGAGATGGACAGGGGCCTACGAGCAGTACTTC. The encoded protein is CAWRWTGAYEQYF.

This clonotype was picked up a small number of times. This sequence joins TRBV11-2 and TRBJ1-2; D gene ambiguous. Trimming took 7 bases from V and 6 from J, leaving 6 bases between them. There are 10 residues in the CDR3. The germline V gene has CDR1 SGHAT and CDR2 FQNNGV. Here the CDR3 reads CASTNNGYTF. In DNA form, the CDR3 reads TGTGCCAGCACAAATAATGGCTACACCTTC. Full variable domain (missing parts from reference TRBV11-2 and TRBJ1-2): EAGVAQSPRYKIIEKRQSVAFWCNPISGHATLYWYQQILGQGPKLLIQFQNNGVVDDSQLPKDRFSAERLKGVDSTLKIQPAKLEDSAVYLCASTNNGYTFGSGTRLTVV.

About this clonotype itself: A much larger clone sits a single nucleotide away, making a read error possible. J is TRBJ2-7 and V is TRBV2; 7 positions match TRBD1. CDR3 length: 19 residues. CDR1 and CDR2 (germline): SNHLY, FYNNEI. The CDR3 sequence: CASSGGYRGGRLSSYEQCF. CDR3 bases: TGTGCCAGCAGTGGAGGTTACAGGGGTGGCCGGCTTAGCTCCTACGAGCAGTGCTTC.

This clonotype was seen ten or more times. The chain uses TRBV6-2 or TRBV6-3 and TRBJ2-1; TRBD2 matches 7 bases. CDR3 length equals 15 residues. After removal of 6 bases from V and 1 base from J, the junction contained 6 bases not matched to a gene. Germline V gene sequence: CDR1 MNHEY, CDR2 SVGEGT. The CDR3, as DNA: TGTGCCAGCAGACCGTCTAGCGGATCCTACAATGAGCAGTTCTTC. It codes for CASRPSSGSYNEQFF.

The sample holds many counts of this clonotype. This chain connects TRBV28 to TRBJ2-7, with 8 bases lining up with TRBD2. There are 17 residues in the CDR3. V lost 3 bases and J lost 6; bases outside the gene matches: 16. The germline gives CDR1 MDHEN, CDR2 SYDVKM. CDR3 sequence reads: CASSFKRGTTLRFEQYF. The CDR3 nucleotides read TGTGCCAGCAGTTTTAAGCGGGGGACAACCTTACGATTCGAGCAGTACTTC.

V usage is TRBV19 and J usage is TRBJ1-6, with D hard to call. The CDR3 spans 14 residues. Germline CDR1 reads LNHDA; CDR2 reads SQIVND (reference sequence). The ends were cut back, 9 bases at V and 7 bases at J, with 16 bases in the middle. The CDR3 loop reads CASQFGESNSPLHF. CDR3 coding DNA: TGTGCCAGCCAATTCGGGGAATCAAATTCACCCCTCCACTTT.

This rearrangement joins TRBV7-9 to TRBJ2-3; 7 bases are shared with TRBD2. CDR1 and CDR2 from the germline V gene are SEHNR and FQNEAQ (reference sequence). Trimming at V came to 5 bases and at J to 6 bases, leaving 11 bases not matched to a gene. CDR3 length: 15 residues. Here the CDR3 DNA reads TGTGCCAGCAGCCCCCAAGGGAGGCGGGGGGATACGCAGTATTTT. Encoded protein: CASSPQGRRGDTQYF.

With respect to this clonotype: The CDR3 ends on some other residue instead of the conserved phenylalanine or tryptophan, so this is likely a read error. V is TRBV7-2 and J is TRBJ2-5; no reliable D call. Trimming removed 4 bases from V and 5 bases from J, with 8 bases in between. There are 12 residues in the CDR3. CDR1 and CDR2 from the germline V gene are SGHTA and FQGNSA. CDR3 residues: CASSSTRETQYL. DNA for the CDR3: TGTGCCAGCAGCTCCACCCGGGAGACCCAGTACCTC.

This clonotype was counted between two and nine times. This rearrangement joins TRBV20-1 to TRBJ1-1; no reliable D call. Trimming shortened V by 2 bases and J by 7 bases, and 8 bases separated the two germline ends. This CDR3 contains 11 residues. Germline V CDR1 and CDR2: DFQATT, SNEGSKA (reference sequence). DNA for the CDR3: TGCAGTGCTAGAATCCGAAATGAAGCTTTCTTT. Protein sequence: CSARIRNEAFF.

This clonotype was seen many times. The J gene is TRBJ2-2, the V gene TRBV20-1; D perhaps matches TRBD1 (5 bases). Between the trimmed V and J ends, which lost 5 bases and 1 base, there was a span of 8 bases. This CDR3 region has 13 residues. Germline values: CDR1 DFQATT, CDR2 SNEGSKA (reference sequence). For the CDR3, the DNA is TGCAGTGCTCAACAGGAGAACACCGGGGAGCTGTTTTTT. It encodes CSAQQENTGELFF.

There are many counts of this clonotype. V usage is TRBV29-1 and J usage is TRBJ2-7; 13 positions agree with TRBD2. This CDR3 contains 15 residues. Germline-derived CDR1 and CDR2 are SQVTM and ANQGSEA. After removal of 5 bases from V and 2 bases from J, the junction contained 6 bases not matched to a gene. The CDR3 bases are TGCAGCGTTACTGGGACTAGCGGGATTGCCTACGAGCAGTACTTC. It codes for CSVTGTSGIAYEQYF.

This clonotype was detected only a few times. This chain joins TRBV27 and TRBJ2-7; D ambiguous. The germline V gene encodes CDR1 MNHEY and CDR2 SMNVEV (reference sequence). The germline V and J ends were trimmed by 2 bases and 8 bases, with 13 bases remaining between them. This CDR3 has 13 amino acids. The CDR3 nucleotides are TGTGCCAGCAGTTTAACGCACCCCGGCAAGCAGTACTTC. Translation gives CASSLTHPGKQYF.

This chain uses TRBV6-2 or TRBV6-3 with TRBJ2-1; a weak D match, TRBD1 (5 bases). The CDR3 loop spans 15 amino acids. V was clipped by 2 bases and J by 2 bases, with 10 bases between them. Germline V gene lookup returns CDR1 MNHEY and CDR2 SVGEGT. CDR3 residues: CASSYGAATYNEQFF. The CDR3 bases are TGTGCCAGCAGTTACGGGGCGGCTACCTACAATGAGCAGTTCTTC.

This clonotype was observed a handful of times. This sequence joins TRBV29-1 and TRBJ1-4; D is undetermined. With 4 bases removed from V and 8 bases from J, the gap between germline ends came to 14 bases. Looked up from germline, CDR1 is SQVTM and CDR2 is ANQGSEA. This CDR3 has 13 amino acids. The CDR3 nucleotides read TGCAGCGTTGCCGGGAGGGTTGAGGAAAAACTGTTTTTT. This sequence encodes CSVAGRVEEKLFF.

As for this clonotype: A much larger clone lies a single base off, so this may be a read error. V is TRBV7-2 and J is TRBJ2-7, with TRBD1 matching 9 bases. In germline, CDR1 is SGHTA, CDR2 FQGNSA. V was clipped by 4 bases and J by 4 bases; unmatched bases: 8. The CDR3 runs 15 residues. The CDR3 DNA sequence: TGTGCCAGCAGCTGGGCCGGGACAGGGTTATACGAGCAGTACTTC. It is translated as CASSWAGTGLYEQYF. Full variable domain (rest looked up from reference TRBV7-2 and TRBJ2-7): GAGVSQSPSNKVTEKGKDVELRCDPISGHTALYWYRQSLGQGLEFLIYFQGNSAPDKSGLPSDRFSAERTGGSVSTLTIQRTQQEDSAVYLCASSWAGTGLYEQYFGPGTRLTVT.

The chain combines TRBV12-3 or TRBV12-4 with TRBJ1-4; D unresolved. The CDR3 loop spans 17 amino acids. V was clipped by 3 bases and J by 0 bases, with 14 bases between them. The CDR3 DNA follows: TGTGCCAGCAGTTTGTCAATAGGAACAGCAACTAATGAAAAACTGTTTTTT. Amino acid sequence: CASSLSIGTATNEKLFF.

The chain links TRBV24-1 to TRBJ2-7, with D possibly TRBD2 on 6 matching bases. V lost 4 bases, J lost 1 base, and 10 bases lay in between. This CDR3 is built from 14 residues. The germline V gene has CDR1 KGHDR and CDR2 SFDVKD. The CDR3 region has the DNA TGTGCCACCAGTGACCCAGGGAGGTCCTACGAGCAGTACTTC. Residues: CATSDPGRSYEQYF.

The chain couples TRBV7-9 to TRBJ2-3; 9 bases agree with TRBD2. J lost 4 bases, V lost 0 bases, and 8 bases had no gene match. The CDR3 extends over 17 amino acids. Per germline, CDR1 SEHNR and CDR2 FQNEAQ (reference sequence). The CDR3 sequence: CASSLAAGGPRADTQYF. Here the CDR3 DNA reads TGTGCCAGCAGCTTAGCGGCGGGAGGGCCGCGGGCAGATACGCAGTATTTT.

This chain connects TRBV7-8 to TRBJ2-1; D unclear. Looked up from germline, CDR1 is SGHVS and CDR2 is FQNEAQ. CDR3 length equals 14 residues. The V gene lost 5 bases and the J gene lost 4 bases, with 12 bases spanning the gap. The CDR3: CASSLRVGYNEQFF. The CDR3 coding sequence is TGTGCCAGCAGCCTCCGGGTGGGATACAATGAGCAGTTCTTC.

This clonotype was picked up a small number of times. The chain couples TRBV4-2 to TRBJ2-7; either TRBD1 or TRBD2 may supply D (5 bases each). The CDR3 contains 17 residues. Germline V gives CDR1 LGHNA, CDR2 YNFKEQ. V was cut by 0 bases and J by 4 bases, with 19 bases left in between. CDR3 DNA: TGTGCCAGCAGCCAAGAAGAGGGGAGAGGGGCAGATTACGAGCAGTACTTC. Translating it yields CASSQEEGRGADYEQYF.

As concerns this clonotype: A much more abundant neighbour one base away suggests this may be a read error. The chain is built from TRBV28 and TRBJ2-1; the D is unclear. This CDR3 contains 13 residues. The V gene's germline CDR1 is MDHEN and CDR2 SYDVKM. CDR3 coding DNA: TGTGCCAGCAGTGGCTGGACCTACAATGAGCAGTCCTTC. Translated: CASSGWTYNEQSF.

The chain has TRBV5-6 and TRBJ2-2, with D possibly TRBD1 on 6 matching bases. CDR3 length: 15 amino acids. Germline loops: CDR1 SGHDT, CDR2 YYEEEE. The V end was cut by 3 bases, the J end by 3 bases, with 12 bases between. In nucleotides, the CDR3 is TGTGCCAGCAGCTACGAGGGGGATTACACCGGGGAGCTGTTTTTT. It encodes CASSYEGDYTGELFF. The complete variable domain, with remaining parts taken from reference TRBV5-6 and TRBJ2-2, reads DAGVTQSPTHLIKTRGQQVTLRCSPKSGHDTVSWYQQALGQGPQFIFQYYEEEERQRGNFPDRFSGHQFPNYSSELNVNALLLGDSALYLCASSYEGDYTGELFFGEGSRLTVL.

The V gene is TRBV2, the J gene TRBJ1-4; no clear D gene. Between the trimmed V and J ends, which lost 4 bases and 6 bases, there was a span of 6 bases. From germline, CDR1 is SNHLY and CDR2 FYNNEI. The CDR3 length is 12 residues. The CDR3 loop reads CASSVSDEKLFF. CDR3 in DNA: TGTGCCAGCAGTGTCTCGGATGAAAAACTGTTTTTT.

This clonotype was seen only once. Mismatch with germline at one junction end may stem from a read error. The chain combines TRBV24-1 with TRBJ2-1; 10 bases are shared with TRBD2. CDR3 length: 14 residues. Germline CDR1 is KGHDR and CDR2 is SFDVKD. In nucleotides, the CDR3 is TGTGCCACCGGGGCCCTAGCGGGAGTCAATGAGAAGTTCTTC. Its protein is CATGALAGVNEKFF.

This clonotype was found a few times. CDR3 protein: CASRPGLGTANYGYTF. CDR3 DNA sequence: TGTGCCAGCAGACCAGGTCTCGGGACAGCTAACTATGGCTACACCTTC. The chain recombines TRBV28 with TRBJ1-2; 7 positions agree with TRBD1. The germline V gene encodes CDR1 MDHEN and CDR2 SYDVKM. V lost 6 bases to trimming and J lost 0 bases; unmatched junction nucleotides: 10. The CDR3 is 16 residues long.

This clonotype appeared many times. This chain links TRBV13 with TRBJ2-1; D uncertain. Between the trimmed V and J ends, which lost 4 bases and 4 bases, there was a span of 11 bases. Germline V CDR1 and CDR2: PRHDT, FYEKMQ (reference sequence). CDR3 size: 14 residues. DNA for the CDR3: TGTGCCAGCAGCTCCACGATAGCTTACAATGAGCAGTTCTTC. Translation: CASSSTIAYNEQFF.

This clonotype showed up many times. CDR3 in amino acids: CAGTSGRGDEQYF. CDR3 coding DNA: TGTGCCGGGACTAGCGGGAGAGGCGACGAGCAGTACTTC. V usage is TRBV28 and J usage is TRBJ2-7; 14 bases map to TRBD2. The J segment lost 5 bases and the V segment lost 11 bases, leaving 5 bases of the junction unmatched. This CDR3 spans 13 amino acids. From germline, CDR1 is MDHEN and CDR2 SYDVKM.

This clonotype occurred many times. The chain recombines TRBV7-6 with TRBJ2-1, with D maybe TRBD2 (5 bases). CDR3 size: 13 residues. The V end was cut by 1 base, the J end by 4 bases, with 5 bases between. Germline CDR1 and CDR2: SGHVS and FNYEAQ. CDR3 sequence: CASSLVAYNEQFF. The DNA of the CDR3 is TGTGCCAGCAGCTTAGTAGCGTACAATGAGCAGTTCTTC.

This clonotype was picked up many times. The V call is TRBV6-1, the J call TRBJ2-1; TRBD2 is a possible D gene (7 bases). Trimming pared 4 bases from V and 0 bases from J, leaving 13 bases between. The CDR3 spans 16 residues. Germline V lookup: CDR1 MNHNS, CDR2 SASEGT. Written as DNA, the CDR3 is TGTGCCAGCAGTGGGCGGGGGCCAGTCTCCTACAATGAGCAGTTCTTC. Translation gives CASSGRGPVSYNEQFF.